This T cell receptor beta chain was sequenced in a study of human T cells and chemical hapten exposure. This clonotype was found many times. Time point specified: pre-sensitization, week 0. As for treatment: therapeutic diphenylcyclopropenone sensitization with weekly scalp DPC. TCRdb redid the calling of the RACE reads with MiXCR, one entry per CDR3 protein. There are around 250,000 distinct CDR3 sequences in the sample; roughly 8.9% occur only once, and under 2.5% lies in the top ten. The CDR3 has 13 residues. V was cut by 6 bases and J by 4 bases, with 12 bases left in between. The sequenced sample was whole blood, obtained in connection with sensitization to the hapten diphenylcyclopropenone (DPC). V gene TRBV12-3 or TRBV12-4 combines with J gene TRBJ1-2; maybe TRBD1 (5 bases). This TCR was recovered from a woman aged 35 to 49 with alopecia areata. Some clones in this sample may be carry-over from other donors' samples. CDR3 DNA sequence: TGTGCCAGCAGCCTGGGGCAGTTCTATGGCTACACCTTC. Amino acids: CASSLGQFYGYTF.